This T cell receptor beta chain was identified during a study of human T cells and chemical hapten exposure. Time point here: patch test 2, 6 weeks after DPC sensitization. Treatment: therapeutic diphenylcyclopropenone sensitization with weekly scalp DPC. TCRdb called the RACE reads again in MiXCR, with one record for every CDR3 protein. The repertoire holds approximately 96,000 distinct CDR3 sequences, 9.3% seen once, with approximately 2.2% in the top ten. The sequence came from a woman between 40 and 55 years old with alopecia areata. Some clones in this sample may be carry-over from other donors' samples. The sample consisted of whole blood, taken in connection with sensitization to the hapten diphenylcyclopropenone (DPC).

The CDR3 nucleotides read TGTGCCTGGAGGGGAACAGGGCTCGGGACCCAGTACTTC. Translating gives CAWRGTGLGTQYF. This chain links TRBV30 with TRBJ2-5; tentative D call: TRBD1 (6 bases). Germline CDR1 is GTSNPN and CDR2 is SVGIG (reference sequence). The CDR3 spans 13 residues. Trimming took off 3 bases at V and 7 bases at J, with 15 bases between the two ends.